These 5 T cell receptor beta chains originate from one sample sequenced in a study of identical twins' blood T cells. TCRdb reprocessed the 5' RACE reads with MiXCR, giving one entry per CDR3 protein. The profile covers a few hundred thousand distinct CDR3 sequences, with over 25% appearing a single time and around 5.6% taken by the ten largest. The sample comprised PBMCs. The origin of the receptors is a woman aged 18 to 55 in good health.

This clonotype has only a few counts. J is TRBJ1-4 and V is TRBV5-1; D unresolved. Germline lookup yields CDR1 SGHRS and CDR2 YFSETQ. CDR3 length: 13 residues. V lost 3 bases and J lost 8, with 11 bases in between. CDR3 DNA sequence: TGCGCCAGCAGCTCGAGGGTGAACGAAAAACTGTTTTTT. It translates to CASSSRVNEKLFF. Using reference TRBV5-1 and TRBJ1-4 for the parts outside the CDR3, the full variable domain is KAGVTQTPRYLIKTRGQQVTLSCSPISGHRSVSWYQQTPGQGLQFLFEYFSETQRNKGNFPGRFSGRQFSNSRSEMNVSTLELGDSALYLCASSSRVNEKLFFGSGTQLSVL.

This clonotype has only a few counts. The J gene is TRBJ2-1, the V gene TRBV5-1; the D gene is possibly TRBD2 (5 bases). V was pared by 4 bases and J by 11 bases, with 13 bases between. Germline loops: CDR1 SGHRS, CDR2 YFSETQ. This CDR3 region has 12 residues. In nucleotides, the CDR3 is TGCGCCAGCAGCGTAGACTACAGCCAGCAGTTCTTC. Protein sequence: CASSVDYSQQFF. The full variable domain, its missing parts supplied by reference TRBV5-1 and TRBJ2-1, is KAGVTQTPRYLIKTRGQQVTLSCSPISGHRSVSWYQQTPGQGLQFLFEYFSETQRNKGNFPGRFSGRQFSNSRSEMNVSTLELGDSALYLCASSVDYSQQFFGPGTRLTVL.

The chain links TRBV6-6 to TRBJ1-4; D is unclear. The CDR3 runs to 11 residues. Deletions cut 5 bases from V and 7 bases from J, with 5 bases between. Looked up from germline, CDR1 is MNHNY and CDR2 is SVGAGI (reference sequence). Here the CDR3 reads CASSRGEKLFF. CDR3 sequence (DNA): TGTGCCAGCAGTCGGGGTGAAAAACTGTTTTTT.

This clonotype was counted a few times. The genes are TRBV7-8 and TRBJ2-3; no firm D call. The CDR3 loop spans 14 amino acids. V dropped 2 bases and J dropped 4 bases, with 10 bases sitting between them. From germline, CDR1 is SGHVS and CDR2 FQNEAQ. The CDR3 reads CASSLPTLADTQYF. CDR3 DNA: TGTGCCAGCAGCTTACCTACCCTCGCAGATACGCAGTATTTT.

The gene calls are TRBV3-1 and TRBJ2-2, with 8 bases identical to TRBD2. This CDR3 spans 14 amino acids. CDR1 and CDR2 from the germline V gene are LGHDT and YNNKEL (reference sequence). V lost 5 bases to trimming and J lost 7 bases; unmatched junction nucleotides: 6. CDR3 nucleotides: TGTGCCAGCAGCAAAGGACTAGCTGGCGGGGAGCTGTTTTTT. Translating gives CASSKGLAGGELFF.